These T cell receptor beta chains were read from a single sample in a study of blood T cell repertoires in COVID-19. Assay used: immunoSEQ multiplex PCR; TCRdb lists only in-frame clones, some missing. Found here are under 300,000 clones, 75% to 90% of them singletons; the top ten hold 2% to 3%. What was sequenced was PBMCs or T cells enriched from blood (not recorded which). All receptors derive from a woman aged 18-35 years who had recovered from COVID-19. CDR3s include the opening cysteine and the closing phenylalanine or tryptophan. Each record gives: D gene, V gene, J gene, clone size, CDR3 length, CDR3 protein. A D gene is named only where the DNA matches it firmly. The size of a clone is reported for some rows only, either as once, few or many, or as a class for expanded clones.

TRBD2,TRBV3-1/TRBV3-2,TRBJ2-7,-,16,CASSQAWGLASYEQYF
TRBD1,TRBV27,TRBJ1-5,once,18,CASSLVAGGLARNQPQHF
-,TRBV12-3/TRBV12-4,TRBJ1-4,once,11,CASSPGGELFF
TRBD1,TRBV19,TRBJ2-1,once,16,CASSSHDRGPYNEQFF
-,TRBV3-1/TRBV3-2,TRBJ1-2,-,14,CASSPTGQRYGYTF
-,TRBV27,TRBJ1-2,once,14,CASSLGPRTSGYTF
TRBD2,TRBV14,TRBJ2-3,-,15,CASSQGSGGTHTQYF
-,TRBV4-1,TRBJ2-7,-,13,CASSRTGAYEQYF
-,TRBV7-9,TRBJ2-7,once,12,CASSSRTDEQYF
TRBD1,TRBV2,TRBJ1-5,-,14,CASSDRQGFQPQHF
TRBD2,TRBV5-4,TRBJ2-3,-,16,CASSFRALAGTDTQYF
TRBD2,TRBV5-6,TRBJ2-1,-,16,CASRARLLAGGPEQFF
TRBD1,TRBV13,TRBJ2-7,-,14,CASSQDRLAAEQYF
-,TRBV28,TRBJ1-2,-,18,CASSLGQTPYENNYGYTF
-,TRBV19,TRBJ1-4,-,14,CASTGTPTNEKLFF
TRBD1,TRBV24-1,TRBJ1-1,-,13,CATRDRLTQQAFF
-,TRBV9,TRBJ2-1,-,16,CASSVGGTASLNEQFF
TRBD1,TRBV19,TRBJ2-7,-,13,CASAGTGLYEQYF
TRBD1,TRBV18,TRBJ1-6,few,15,CASSPVRQGNSPLHF
TRBD1,TRBV2,TRBJ2-7,-,14,CASSDRVRPYEQYF
-,TRBV19,TRBJ1-1,-,15,CASSIGTGMNTEAFF
TRBD1,TRBV6-5,TRBJ1-2,-,12,CASTGQGRGYTF
-,TRBV14,TRBJ2-2,-,14,CASSHRGWTGELFF
-,TRBV29-1,TRBJ1-1,-,13,CSVGRGGNTEAFF
-,TRBV12-5,TRBJ1-1,-,12,CASGRGSTEAFF
-,TRBV2,TRBJ1-5,-,13,CASSVQGNQPQHF
-,TRBV15,TRBJ1-2,-,15,CATSRAGGANYGYTF
-,TRBV25-1,TRBJ2-7,-,14,CASSGGGTFYEQYF
TRBD2,TRBV4-1,TRBJ2-3,-,16,CASSQEGLAVADTQYF
-,TRBV6-2/TRBV6-3,TRBJ1-2,-,11,CASSRGGGYTF
TRBD2,TRBV6-5,TRBJ2-5,-,16,CASSYGLAGEGGIQYF
-,TRBV2,TRBJ2-7,few,12,CASSPGAYEQYF
-,TRBV4-1,TRBJ2-7,-,15,CASSQGTASSYEQYF
TRBD1,TRBV6-5,TRBJ1-6,-,15,CASRSSTGGNSPLHF
TRBD1,TRBV10-1,TRBJ1-1,-,15,CASSVPGQGETEAFF
-,TRBV2,TRBJ2-3,-,16,CASSGERKASTDTQYF
-,TRBV12-3/TRBV12-4,TRBJ1-2,-,13,CASSSGANYGYTF
TRBD1,TRBV9,TRBJ1-5,-,15,CASSVEGQGNQPQHF
TRBD2,TRBV5-6,TRBJ2-7,-,15,CASRDSGGAPYEQYF
TRBD1,TRBV27,TRBJ1-1,-,14,CASSFGTGGTEAFF
-,TRBV28,TRBJ1-3,-,15,CASSLGPTQGNTIYF
-,TRBV14,TRBJ1-2,few,14,CASSQMAGEGGYTF
-,TRBV2,TRBJ1-3,-,16,CASSDVGSGGGNTIYF
TRBD1,TRBV7-2,TRBJ1-2,-,15,CASSPDRGRDYGYTF
TRBD1,TRBV3-1/TRBV3-2,TRBJ2-7,-,12,CASNRQGDEQYF
-,TRBV19,TRBJ2-3,-,13,CASLGGRTDTQYF
TRBD2,TRBV27,TRBJ2-1,-,15,CASSLGGGVYNEQFF
TRBD1,TRBV7-8,TRBJ1-2,-,14,CASSRDRGQGGYTF
-,TRBV29-1,TRBJ2-7,-,13,CSVTPGSSYEQYF
TRBD1,TRBV28,TRBJ1-1,-,16,CASSYRQGSVNTEAFF
TRBD1,TRBV5-6,TRBJ1-5,-,17,CASSFRQGKYNNQPQHF
-,TRBV11-2,TRBJ2-7,-,13,CASSPPLSYEQYF
-,TRBV5-6,TRBJ2-1,-,13,CASSPVQGYEQFF
-,TRBV15,TRBJ1-1,-,16,CATSRGGGVGIAEAFF
-,TRBV2,TRBJ1-2,-,12,CASSVLQNGYTF